This T cell receptor (beta chain) was sequenced for a study of blood T cell repertoires in COVID-19 (TCRdb year 2020). Background on the whole study: Samples from collaborators originated in the United States, Italy and Spain and spanned both the acute and convalescent phases of COVID-19. The material from the prospective study consisted of cDNA or gDNA derived from T cells, B-cell-depleted T cells, or PBMCs. A freely available public database, intended as a resource for researchers studying the immune response to SARS-CoV-2, is where the repertoires were released. Subjects who had been exposed to COVID-19, were actively infected with it, or had recovered from it provided the deeply sampled blood TCRbeta repertoires that made up the dataset. Where available, HLA class I and class II types were obtained from metadata supplied by the sample provider rather than from assay-based typing. Samples came from the ongoing ImmuneRACE study (first 160 participants) plus 1,254 subjects from 6 global collaborators. A de-identified subject ID, COVID-19 status, age in years and sex were almost always included in the sample metadata.

Participants in the prospective study were aged roughly 18 to 95 years, lived in about two dozen United States geographic areas, and enrolled through a virtual design. To assign participants to cohorts, the prospective study relied on clinical history that participants themselves reported in a screening survey and a study questionnaire. Mobile phlebotomists in the prospective study collected whole blood, serum and a nasopharyngeal or oropharyngeal swab from every participant. Over an approximately 2-month period, participants in the prospective study had the option of providing additional blood draws and questionnaires. Before DNA extraction, blood samples from the prospective study were shipped at room temperature or frozen. Findings and caveats that apply to the study as a whole: Clinical and demographic metadata were provided uncurated, with the amount varying by source and participant.

In regard to this clone: What this receptor recognizes is not known. Base quality data are lacking; no much larger clone is found one base away.

The CDR1 and CDR2 encoded by the germline V gene are MNHEY and SVGAGI. The V end loses 7 bases and the J end loses 5 bases, and a stretch of 12 bases separates them. The CDR3 goes from the cysteine to the phenylalanine over 13 residues. The retained sequence is limited to the CDR3, 39 bases, with the frame set at the first base. TCRbeta CDR3 regions were amplified from genomic DNA by means of the immunoSEQ Assay, a bias-controlled multiplex PCR. The original pipeline was this. Nucleated cell counts per sample were estimated from amplification of reference gene primers within the assay. To quantify the absolute abundance of each unique TCRbeta CDR3 rearrangement, sequence reads were collapsed and filtered. For each sample, productive Simpson clonality was calculated by taking the square root of Simpson's diversity index across productive rearrangements. The table comes from immuneACCESS by way of TCRdb, which keeps in-frame sequences with V and J called. Part of the clones is missing from these tables; in studies checked, under half for an unresolved V gene and the rest for unknown reasons. The V and J calls and clone size are taken from that table; D and trimming were inferred from the DNA. Present in this sample are around 420,000 clones, roughly 88% of which were seen just once. The ten top clones hold roughly 2% of the sample.

The chain employs TRBV6-5 and TRBJ1-5, with the D segment identity uncertain. The sequence was obtained from a woman in her thirties or forties with acute COVID-19. Specimen: PBMCs or T cells enriched from blood (not recorded which). The nucleotide sequence is TGTGCCAGCACCCTGGGGAGTTATCAGCCCCAGCATTTT. Its translation reads: CASTLGSYQPQHF.